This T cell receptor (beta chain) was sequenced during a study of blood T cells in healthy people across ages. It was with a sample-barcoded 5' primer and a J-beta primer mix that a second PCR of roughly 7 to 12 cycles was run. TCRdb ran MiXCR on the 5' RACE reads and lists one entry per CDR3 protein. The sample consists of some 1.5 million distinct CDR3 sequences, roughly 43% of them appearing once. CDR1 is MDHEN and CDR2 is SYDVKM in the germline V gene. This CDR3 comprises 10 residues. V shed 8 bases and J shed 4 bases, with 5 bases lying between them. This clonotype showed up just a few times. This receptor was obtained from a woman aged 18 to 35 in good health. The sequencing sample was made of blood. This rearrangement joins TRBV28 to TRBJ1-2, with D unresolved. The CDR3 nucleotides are TGTGCCAGCGAGGGCTATGGCTACACCTTC. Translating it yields CASEGYGYTF.